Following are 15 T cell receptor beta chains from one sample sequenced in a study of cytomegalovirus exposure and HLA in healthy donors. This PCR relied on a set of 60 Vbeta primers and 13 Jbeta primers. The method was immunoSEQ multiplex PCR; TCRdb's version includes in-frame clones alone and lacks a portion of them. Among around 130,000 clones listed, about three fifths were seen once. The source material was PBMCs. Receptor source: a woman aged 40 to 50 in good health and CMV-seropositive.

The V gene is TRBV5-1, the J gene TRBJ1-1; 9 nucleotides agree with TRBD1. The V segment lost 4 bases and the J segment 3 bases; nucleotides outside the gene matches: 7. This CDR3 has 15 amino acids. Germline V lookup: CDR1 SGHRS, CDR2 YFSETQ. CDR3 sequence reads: CASSGGQGSDTEAFF. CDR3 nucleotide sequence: TGCGCCAGCAGCGGGGGACAGGGTTCCGACACTGAAGCTTTCTTT.

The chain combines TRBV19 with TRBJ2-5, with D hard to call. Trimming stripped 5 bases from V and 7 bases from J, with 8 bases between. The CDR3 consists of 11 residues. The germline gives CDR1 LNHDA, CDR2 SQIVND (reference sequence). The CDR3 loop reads CASSLGGTQYF. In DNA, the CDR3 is TGTGCCAGTAGTCTCGGCGGGACCCAGTACTTC.

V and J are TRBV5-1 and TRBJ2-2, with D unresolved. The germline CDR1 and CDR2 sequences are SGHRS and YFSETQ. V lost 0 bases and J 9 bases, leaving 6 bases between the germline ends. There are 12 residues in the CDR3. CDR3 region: CASSLVYRELFF. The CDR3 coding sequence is TGCGCCAGCAGCTTGGTTTATAGGGAGCTGTTTTTT.

The CDR3 loop is CASSPGHYNYGYTF. Written as DNA, the CDR3 is TGTGCCAGCAGCCCGGGACATTATAACTATGGCTACACCTTC. The chain recombines TRBV6-4 with TRBJ1-2, with D perhaps TRBD1 (6 bases). The germline V gene encodes CDR1 MRHNA and CDR2 SNTAGT. V lost 6 bases to trimming and J lost 1 base, with 12 bases between them. This CDR3 spans 14 amino acids.

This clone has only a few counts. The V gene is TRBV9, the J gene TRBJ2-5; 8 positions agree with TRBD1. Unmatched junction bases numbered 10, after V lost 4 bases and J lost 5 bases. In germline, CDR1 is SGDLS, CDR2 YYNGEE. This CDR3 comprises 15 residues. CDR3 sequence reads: CASSIGQGGLETQYF. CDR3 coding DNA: TGTGCCAGCAGCATCGGACAGGGAGGATTGGAGACCCAGTACTTC.

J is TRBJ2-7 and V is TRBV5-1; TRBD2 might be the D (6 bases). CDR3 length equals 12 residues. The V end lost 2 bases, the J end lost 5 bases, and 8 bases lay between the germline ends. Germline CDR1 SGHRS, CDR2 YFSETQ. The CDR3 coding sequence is TGCGCCAGCAGCTTTGGCGGGGACGAGCAGTACTTC. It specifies CASSFGGDEQYF.

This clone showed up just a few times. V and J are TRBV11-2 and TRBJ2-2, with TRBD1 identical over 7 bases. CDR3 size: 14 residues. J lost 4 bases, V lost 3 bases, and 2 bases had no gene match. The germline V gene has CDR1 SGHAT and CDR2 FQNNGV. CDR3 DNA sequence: TGTGCCAGCAGCTTCGGACAGGTCACCGGGGAGCTGTTTTTT. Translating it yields CASSFGQVTGELFF.

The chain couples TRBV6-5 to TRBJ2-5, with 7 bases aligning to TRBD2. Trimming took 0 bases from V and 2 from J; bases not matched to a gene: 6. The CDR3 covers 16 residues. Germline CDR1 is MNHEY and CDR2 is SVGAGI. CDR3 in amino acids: CASSYSGLGGQETQYF. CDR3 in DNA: TGTGCCAGCAGTTACTCCGGCTTGGGGGGGCAAGAGACCCAGTACTTC.

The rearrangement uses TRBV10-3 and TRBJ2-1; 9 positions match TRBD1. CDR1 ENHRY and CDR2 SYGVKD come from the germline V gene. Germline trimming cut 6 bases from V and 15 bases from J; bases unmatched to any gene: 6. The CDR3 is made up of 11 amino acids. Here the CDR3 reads CAISDRGSLFF. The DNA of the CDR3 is TGTGCCATCAGCGACAGGGGGTCTCTGTTCTTC.

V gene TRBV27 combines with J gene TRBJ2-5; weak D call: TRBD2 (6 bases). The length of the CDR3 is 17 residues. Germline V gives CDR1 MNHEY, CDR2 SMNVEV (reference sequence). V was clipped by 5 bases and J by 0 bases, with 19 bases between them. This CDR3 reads CASSLRKRVGYQETQYF. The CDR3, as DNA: TGTGCCAGCAGTCTTAGGAAGCGGGTGGGATACCAAGAGACCCAGTACTTC.

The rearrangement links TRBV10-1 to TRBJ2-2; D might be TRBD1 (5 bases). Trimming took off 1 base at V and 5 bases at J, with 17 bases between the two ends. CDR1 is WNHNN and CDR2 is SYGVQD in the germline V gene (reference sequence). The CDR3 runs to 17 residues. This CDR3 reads CASSEWAGQGLTGELFF. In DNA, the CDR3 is TGCGCCAGCAGTGAGTGGGCTGGCCAGGGATTGACCGGGGAGCTGTTTTTT.

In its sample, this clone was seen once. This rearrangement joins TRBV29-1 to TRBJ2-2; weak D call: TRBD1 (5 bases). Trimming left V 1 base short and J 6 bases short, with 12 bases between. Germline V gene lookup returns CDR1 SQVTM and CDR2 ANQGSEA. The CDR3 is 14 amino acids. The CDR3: CSVEGQGLSGELFF. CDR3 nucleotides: TGCAGCGTTGAAGGCCAGGGTCTCTCCGGGGAGCTGTTTTTT.

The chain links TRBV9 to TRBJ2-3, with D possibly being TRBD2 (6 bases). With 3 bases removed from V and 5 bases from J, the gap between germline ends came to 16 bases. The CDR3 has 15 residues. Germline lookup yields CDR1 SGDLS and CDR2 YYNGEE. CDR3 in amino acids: CASSASTSQGDTQYF. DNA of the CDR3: TGTGCCAGCAGCGCCTCGACTAGTCAGGGAGATACGCAGTATTTT.

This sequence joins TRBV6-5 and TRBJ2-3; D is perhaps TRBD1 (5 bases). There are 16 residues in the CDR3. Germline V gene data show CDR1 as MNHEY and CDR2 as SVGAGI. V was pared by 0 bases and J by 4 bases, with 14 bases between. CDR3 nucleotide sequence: TGTGCCAGCAGTTACTCGCAGGGCTTCGCAGCAGATACGCAGTATTTT. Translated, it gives CASSYSQGFAADTQYF.

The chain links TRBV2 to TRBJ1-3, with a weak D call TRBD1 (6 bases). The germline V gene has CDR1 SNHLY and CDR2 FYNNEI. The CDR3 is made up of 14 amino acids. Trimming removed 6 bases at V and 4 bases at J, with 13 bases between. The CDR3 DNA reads TGTGCCAGCAGACTCGGACAGAAAGGAAACACCATATATTTT. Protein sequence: CASRLGQKGNTIYF. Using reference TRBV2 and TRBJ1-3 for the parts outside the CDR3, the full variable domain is EPEVTQTPSHQVTQMGQEVILRCVPISNHLYFYWYRQILGQKVEFLVSFYNNEISEKSEIFDDQFSVERPDGSNFTLKIRSTKLEDSAMYFCASRLGQKGNTIYFGEGSWLTVV.